The 10 T cell receptor beta chains below come from one sample, sequenced in a study of T cells in Graves' hyperthyroidism and ophthalmopathy. RNA transcripts yielded amplified TCR beta CDR3 regions. Primed by the HTBI set, a first-round RT-PCR was run on the TCR CDR3. TCRdb reprocessed the multiplex PCR reads via MiXCR and lists one record per CDR3 protein. The table has fewer than 300,000 distinct CDR3 sequences, approximately 14% seen once. The sample comprised blood. These receptors came from a woman between 50 and 59 years old with Graves' hyperthyroidism that later progressed to Graves' ophthalmopathy.

A remark on this clonotype: A much larger clone lies one base from this, so it may be a read error. This sequence joins TRBV7-6 and TRBJ1-5; D not resolved. The germline V gene has CDR1 SGHVS and CDR2 FNYEAQ. This CDR3 is 13 amino acids long. CDR3 in DNA: TGTGTCAGCGGTGTAGGGCCCGATCAGCCCCAGCATTTT. Amino acid sequence: CVSGVGPDQPQHF.

The chain combines TRBV20-1 with TRBJ1-2, with 9 positions matching TRBD1. The V gene's germline CDR1 is DFQATT and CDR2 SNEGSKA (reference sequence). This CDR3 contains 16 residues. V was pared by 1 base and J by 6 bases, with 12 bases of the junction left unmatched. DNA for the CDR3: TGCAGTGCTAGAGGCCTGATCCGGGACAGGGACCATGGCTACACCTTC. Encoded protein: CSARGLIRDRDHGYTF.

CDR3 protein: CASLGQGNEKLFF. CDR3 nucleotides: TGCGCCAGCCTGGGACAGGGTAATGAAAAACTGTTTTTT. This sequence joins TRBV10-2 and TRBJ1-4; 9 nucleotides align to TRBD1. V was pared by 8 bases and J by 4 bases, with 2 bases of the junction left unmatched. Per the germline V gene, CDR1 is WSHSY and CDR2 is SAAADI. The CDR3 totals 13 residues.

For the CDR3, the DNA is TGTGCCAGCAGCTCCGGACAGTCTGGGGCCAACGTCCTGACTTTC. Amino acid sequence: CASSSGQSGANVLTF. The chain uses TRBV11-3 and TRBJ2-6; maybe TRBD1 (6 bases). The ends were cut back, 4 bases at V and 1 base at J, with 8 bases in the middle. The germline V gene encodes CDR1 SGHNT and CDR2 YENEEA. There are 15 residues in the CDR3.

This clonotype has a handful of counts. The chain carries TRBV2 and TRBJ2-7; 10 bases are a match to TRBD1. J lost 7 bases, V lost 4 bases, and 7 bases had no gene match. The CDR3 has 14 residues. Germline V gene lookup returns CDR1 SNHLY and CDR2 FYNNEI. CDR3 region: CASSVGQGIREQYF. The CDR3 nucleotides are TGTGCCAGCAGTGTGGGACAGGGGATTCGAGAGCAGTACTTC.

Only a few counts were recorded for this clonotype. The chain carries TRBV20-1 and TRBJ2-5; perhaps TRBD2 as D (6 bases). The CDR3 is 16 amino acids. Per the germline V gene, CDR1 is DFQATT and CDR2 is SNEGSKA (reference sequence). Deletions cut 0 bases from V and 1 base from J, with 15 bases between. The CDR3 is CSAREASRGAQETQYF. DNA of the CDR3: TGCAGTGCTAGAGAGGCCTCGCGGGGAGCCCAAGAGACCCAGTACTTC.

This clonotype has just a few counts. This rearrangement joins TRBV15 to TRBJ1-1; D is uncertain. The germline V gene has CDR1 LNHNV and CDR2 YYDKDF (reference sequence). The V end lost 4 bases, the J end lost 6 bases, and 12 bases lay between the germline ends. CDR3 length: 13 residues. CDR3 amino acids: CATSKVLSPEAFF. DNA of the CDR3: TGTGCCACCAGCAAAGTCCTTTCTCCTGAAGCTTTCTTT.

This clonotype was recorded at least ten times. This sequence joins TRBV18 and TRBJ2-5; D ambiguous. This CDR3 comprises 12 residues. The ends were cut back, 1 base at V and 2 bases at J, with 2 bases in the middle. Germline V gene lookup returns CDR1 KGHSH and CDR2 LQKENI. The CDR3 is CASSPRQETQYF. CDR3 DNA sequence: TGTGCCAGCTCACCACGGCAAGAGACCCAGTACTTC. The variable domain in full, with the rest retrieved from reference TRBV18 and TRBJ2-5, is NAGVMQNPRHLVRRRGQEARLRCSPMKGHSHVYWYRQLPEEGLKFMVYLQKENIIDESGMPKERFSAEFPKEGPSILRIQQVVRGDSAAYFCASSPRQETQYFGPGTRLLVL.

This clonotype was observed once. The chain employs TRBV6-2 or TRBV6-3 and TRBJ2-7; TRBD2 matches 7 bases. With V trimmed by 7 bases and J by 0 bases, 9 bases remained unmatched. The CDR3 loop spans 15 amino acids. CDR1 MNHEY and CDR2 SVGEGT come from the germline V gene. CDR3 sequence reads: CASNKAGMPSYEQYF. The CDR3, as DNA: TGTGCCAGCAACAAAGCGGGGATGCCCTCCTACGAGCAGTACTTC.

This clonotype was seen ten or more times. J is TRBJ2-7 and V is TRBV20-1; D perhaps matches TRBD1 (5 bases). Germline CDR1 DFQATT, CDR2 SNEGSKA (reference sequence). The CDR3 contains 16 residues. Trimming left V 1 base short and J 3 bases short, with 19 bases between. Here the CDR3 DNA reads TGCAGTGCTAGAGGTTGGAGAAGGAAAAGGGGCTACGAGCAGTACTTC. Translated: CSARGWRRKRGYEQYF.